The text below deals with one TCR beta chain. What antigen it recognizes has not been identified. Qualities for individual bases were not recorded, and no much larger clone is one base off. These data come from a study of shared clonotypes between healthy human individuals (dated by TCRdb to 2018 to 2021). For the wider study: The cohort comprised two women and three men aged 18 to 49 years. For each donor, CD4 naive and CD4 memory were each run on three plates, CD8 naive on two plates, and CD8 memory on one plate. To estimate repertoire size and how much clonotype sharing occurs between individuals, the study deeply sequenced the blood TCR repertoires of five healthy adults. To increase sequencing depth and limit assay-specific biases, TCR repertoire library preparation and sequencing were carried out by different laboratories using diverse techniques. Between about 0.8 and 9 billion PBMCs per donor were obtained by leukapheresis. Study-wide conclusions, independent of this receptor: Because the study included only a small number of donors, the genetic and exposure-history diversity represented was limited. Clonotypes shared by all four sorted-subset donors showed higher generation probabilities than non-shared clonotypes. Naive subsets generally had larger estimated clonotype richness than memory subsets. Across a handful of donors, around 5% of naive CD4, over 3% of naive CD8, 2.3% of memory CD4, and about 0.4% of memory CD8 clonotypes were shared. Incomplete sequencing was indicated by rarefaction of sorted-subset datasets, despite the large sequencing depth. Sampling was restricted to blood, and TCR repertoires in tissue are likely to differ from TCR repertoires in blood. Pairwise subsampling indicated that sequencing depth was expected to affect the degree of clonotype sharing among donors.

Using the deep immunoSEQ assay, TCR CDR3 regions were amplified from genomic DNA by multiplex PCR. For each cell subset, the extracted genomic DNA was distributed evenly across all wells of several immunoSEQ 96-well plates, and each plate served as one replicate. Each replicate PCR for sorted subsets received around 210 ng genomic DNA, equal to about 30,000 T cell genomes. Purified libraries were measured with a Qubit 3.0 fluorometer, size-checked on a Bioanalyzer 2100, and measured again with the KAPA Library Quantification kit. A separate single-read 150-cycle Illumina NextSeq 550 flow cell was used to sequence each immunoSEQ 96-well plate. Per the authors' processing: Because only junctional sequences without quality scores were contained in the immunoSEQ output, filtering matching that applied to full-length reads could not be performed. Sequences were annotated with PyIR, a Python wrapper for IgBLAST v1.9, and V/J genes and CDR3 were assigned using IMGT germline references. Reads with weak V/J assignments (E-value above 1e-6), missing CDR3, stop codons, out-of-frame junctions, or ambiguous translated residues were removed. V3J clonotypes were defined by identical inferred V gene, J gene, and CDR3 amino acid sequence. Percentage overlap between repertoires was computed as shared unique clonotypes divided by the size of the smaller repertoire. Repertoire richness was assessed with RTK rarefaction, the Chao1 estimator, and Recon v2.1 estimates of unobserved clonotypes. For all TCRbeta clonotypes obtained by the gDNA method from a few donors, generation probabilities were computed with OLGA. In TCRdb, the immuneACCESS table is reduced to in-frame sequences with V and J assigned. These tables do not hold every clone; where another copy was compared, an unresolved V gene accounts for under half, and the others remain unexplained. V and J calls and clone size come straight from that table; D and trimming were deduced from the DNA. This sample holds 950,000 to 1,100,000 clones; roughly 70% were observed only once. The ten biggest clones cover about 1.5% of the sample.

Healthy HIV-negative adults with no recently reported acute infections or vaccinations were included as donors. Only Caucasian adults living in Nashville, Tennessee, USA were represented among the donors. CD4+ T cells were enriched by magnetic negative selection, after which naive cells were positively selected on CD45RA and the negative fraction was taken as the memory subset. After blood collection by leukapheresis, PBMCs were isolated using Ficoll-Histopaque density gradient centrifugation and then cryopreserved in the vapor phase of liquid nitrogen. Analytical flow cytometry was used to check the purity and quantity of every magnetically sorted T cell population. From each sorted fraction, genomic DNA was isolated and quantified by UV absorbance on a Nanodrop 2000c. The sequencing sample was made of memory CD4+ T cells sorted from blood. This specimen's cell subset or site label, per the study, means: CD45RA-negative fraction. This TCR was recovered from a man aged 18 to 30 in good health.

In nucleotides, the sequence is TGTGCCATCAGTGAGAGTATTCCCGGGACTAGTAAAGAGACCCAGTACTTC. Its protein reads: CAISESIPGTSKETQYF. The chain employs TRBV10-3 and TRBJ2-5; TRBD2 aligns with 8 central bases. V ends up 2 bases short and J 3 bases short, with an unmatched junction base count of 11. CDR1 ENHRY and CDR2 SYGVKD were looked up in the germline V gene. From its cysteine to its phenylalanine, the CDR3 spans 17 amino acids. The DNA shown is the 51-base CDR3, in frame from base 1.